This T cell receptor (beta chain) came from a study of blood T cells in healthy people across ages. Study information: The template switching approach captured approximately one barcoded beta molecule for every two T cells. Broader study findings: Among T cells, TCR beta diversity per million cells dropped roughly linearly as age rose.

Germline V lookup: CDR1 ENHRY, CDR2 SYGVKD. Trimming cost V 2 bases and J 7 bases, with 12 bases left between them. This CDR3 spans 15 amino acids. Through a sample-barcoded 5' primer and a J-beta primer mix, a second PCR was run for roughly 7 to 12 cycles. Sequencing of every sample gave 2.5 million or more CDR3-containing paired-end reads. TCRdb ran MiXCR on the 5' RACE reads and lists one entry per CDR3 protein. The sample shows hundreds of thousands of distinct CDR3 sequences, roughly 25% of them seen only once. This clonotype has a handful of counts. Its antigen is unidentified. In addition, the sample was reused for a study of T cells of mothers and their children.

Sequenced sample: blood. The chain couples TRBV10-3 to TRBJ1-6; D not certain. This receptor was taken from a boy between 10 and 17 years old in good health. The CDR3 is CAISEKQYVNSPLHF. The CDR3 nucleotides are TGTGCCATCAGTGAGAAGCAGTACGTAAATTCACCCCTCCACTTT.